This section outlines one T cell receptor (beta chain) sequence together with its context. This sample was included in a study of blood T cell repertoires in COVID-19. Study context: Samples came from the United States, Italy and Spain, spanning acute and convalescent COVID-19. Nucleic acid was either cDNA or gDNA, and it came from T cells, B-cell-depleted T cells, or PBMCs.

V trimming: 6 bases; J trimming: 1 base; junction bases outside the gene matches: 4. The CDR3 extends over 14 amino acids. The germline CDR1 and CDR2 sequences are SNHLY and FYNNEI. As processed by the authors: Estimation of nucleated cell counts was performed using reference gene primer amplification. This table comes from immunoSEQ multiplex PCR, and its TCRdb copy is limited to in-frame clones, with some not included. The D gene and trimming were derived from the DNA, and the V and J assignments and clone size from that table. Counted here are around 300,000 clones, approximately 86% occurring once; the ten biggest clones make up 2% to 2.5%.

This receptor was identified in a woman between 25 and 40 years old who had recovered from COVID-19. The J gene is TRBJ2-3, the V gene TRBV2; 7 bases are a match to TRBD2. The sequenced sample consisted of peripheral blood. Written as DNA, the CDR3 is TGTGCCAGCAGACGGGCGGGGGGCACAGATACGCAGTATTTT. It yields the protein CASRRAGGTDTQYF. Supplemented by reference TRBV2 and TRBJ2-3, the full variable domain reads EPEVTQTPSHQVTQMGQEVILRCVPISNHLYFYWYRQILGQKVEFLVSFYNNEISEKSEIFDDQFSVERPDGSNFTLKIRSTKLEDSAMYFCASRRAGGTDTQYFGPGTRLTVL.